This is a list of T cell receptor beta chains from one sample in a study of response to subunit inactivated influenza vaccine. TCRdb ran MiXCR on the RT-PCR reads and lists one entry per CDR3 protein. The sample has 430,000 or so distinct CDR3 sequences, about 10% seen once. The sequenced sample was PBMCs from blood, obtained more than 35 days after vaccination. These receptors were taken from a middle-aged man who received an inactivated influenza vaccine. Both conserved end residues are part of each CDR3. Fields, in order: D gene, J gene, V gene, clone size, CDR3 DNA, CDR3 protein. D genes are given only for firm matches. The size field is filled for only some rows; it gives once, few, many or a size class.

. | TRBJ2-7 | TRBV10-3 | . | TGTGCCACCACGCAGAACTCCTACGAGCAGTACTTC | CATTQNSYEQYF
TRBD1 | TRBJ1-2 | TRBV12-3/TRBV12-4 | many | TGTGCCAGCAGTCCCAGGGGGTATGGCTACACCTTC | CASSPRGYGYTF
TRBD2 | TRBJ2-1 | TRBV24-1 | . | TGTGCCACCAGTGATCGTAGCGGGCACACCTACAATGAGCAGTTCTTC | CATSDRSGHTYNEQFF
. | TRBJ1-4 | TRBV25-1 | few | TGTGCCAGCAGTGACGCGAGCGAGGCTACTAATGAAAAACTGTTTTTT | CASSDASEATNEKLFF
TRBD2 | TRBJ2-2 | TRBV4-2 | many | TGTGCCAGCAGCCTGGGGGGGGTAACCGGGGAGCTGTTTTTT | CASSLGGVTGELFF
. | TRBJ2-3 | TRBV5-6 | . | TGTGCCAGCAGCAAAGACCGCACAGATACGCAGTATTTT | CASSKDRTDTQYF
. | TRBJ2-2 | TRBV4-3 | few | TGCGCCAGCAGCCATCGCGGGGTGAACACCGGGGAGCTGTTTTTT | CASSHRGVNTGELFF
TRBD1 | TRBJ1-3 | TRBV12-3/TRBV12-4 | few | TGTGCCAGCAGTCAGGGGGCGCGGGGAAACACCATATATTTT | CASSQGARGNTIYF
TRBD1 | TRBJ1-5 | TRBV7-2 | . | TGTGCCAGCAGCTTAGAGGGGGCTTGGCAGCCCCAGCATTTT | CASSLEGAWQPQHF
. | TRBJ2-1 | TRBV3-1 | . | TGTGCCAGCGGCCAAGAAAGCGTAGCCTTCTATGAGCAGTTCTTC | CASGQESVAFYEQFF
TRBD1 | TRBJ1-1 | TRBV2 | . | TGTGCCAGCGGACAGGGTATCACTGAAGCTTTCTTT | CASGQGITEAFF
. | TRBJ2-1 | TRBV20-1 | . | TGCAGTGCTAGAGATGATCTGGCGGTGATCTACAATGAGCAGTTCTTC | CSARDDLAVIYNEQFF
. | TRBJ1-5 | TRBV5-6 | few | TGTGCCAGCAGCTGGGGTGGTCATCAGCCCCAGCATTTT | CASSWGGHQPQHF
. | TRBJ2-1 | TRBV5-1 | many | TGCGCCAGCAGCACCTGGGAGGACTCCTACAATGAGCAGTTCTTC | CASSTWEDSYNEQFF
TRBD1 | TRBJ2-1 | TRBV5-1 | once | TGCGCCAGCAGCGAGACAGGGCGCTCCTACAATGAGCAGTTCTTC | CASSETGRSYNEQFF
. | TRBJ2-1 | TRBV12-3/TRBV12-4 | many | TGTGCCAGCACTGGGTCGGACAAAGGGGAGCAGTTCTTC | CASTGSDKGEQFF
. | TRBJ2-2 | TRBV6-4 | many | TGTGCCAGCAGTGACGAGAACACCGGGGAGCTGTTTTTT | CASSDENTGELFF
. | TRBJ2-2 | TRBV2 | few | TGTGCCAGCGGGGACCTCACCAGGAACACCGGGGAGCTGTTTTTT | CASGDLTRNTGELFF
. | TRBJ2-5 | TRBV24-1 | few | TGTGCCACCAGTGATTTGGGACCGGGGGAGACCCAGTACTTC | CATSDLGPGETQYF
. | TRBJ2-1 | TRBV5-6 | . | TGTGCCAGCAGCGAGCTCCCGGGGGGCGAGCAGTTCTTC | CASSELPGGEQFF
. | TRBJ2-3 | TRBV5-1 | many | TGCGCCAGCAGCTTGGGCAGCGGATTGGATACGCAGTATTTT | CASSLGSGLDTQYF
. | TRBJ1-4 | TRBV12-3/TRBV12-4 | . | TGTGCCAGCAGTTTGGGGATTATAACGAGTGAAAAACTGTTTTTT | CASSLGIITSEKLFF
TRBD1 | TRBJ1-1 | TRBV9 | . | TGTGCCAGCAGCGCCGAAGGAGGGGGCGCGACTGAAGCTTTCTTT | CASSAEGGGATEAFF
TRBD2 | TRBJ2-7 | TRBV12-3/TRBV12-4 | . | TGTGCCAGCAGTTCCGGGACTAGCGGGACTGTCCCGCAGTACTTC | CASSSGTSGTVPQYF
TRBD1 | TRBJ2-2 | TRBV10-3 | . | TGTGCCACGGGAACCGGGACAGGGTCCGGGGAGCTGTTTTTT | CATGTGTGSGELFF
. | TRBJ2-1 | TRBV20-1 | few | TGCAGTGCTTTGGCCCGGGACTTCTACAATGAGCAGTTCTTC | CSALARDFYNEQFF
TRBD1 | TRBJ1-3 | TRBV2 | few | TGTGCCAGCAGTGATGGCAGGGGGCAATCTGGAAACACCATATATTTT | CASSDGRGQSGNTIYF
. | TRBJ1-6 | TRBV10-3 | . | TGTGCCATCAGTGATTTACAGAATAATTCACCCCTCCACTTT | CAISDLQNNSPLHF
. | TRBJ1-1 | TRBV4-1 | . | TGCGCCAGCAGCAACGGACAATTCAGAACTGAAGCTTTCTTT | CASSNGQFRTEAFF
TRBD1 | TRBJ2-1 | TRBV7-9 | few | TGTGCCAGCACCTCCGGGACAGGGCTCTCCAATGAGCAGTTCTTC | CASTSGTGLSNEQFF
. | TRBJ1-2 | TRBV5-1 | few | TGCGCCAGCAGCTTGAATGGAGGCAGGGCTCACTATGGCTACACCTTC | CASSLNGGRAHYGYTF
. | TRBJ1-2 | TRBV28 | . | TGTGCCAGCAGTTTACCCCCCGCAGCCTCGGGAGGCTACACCTTC | CASSLPPAASGGYTF
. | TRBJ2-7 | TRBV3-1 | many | TGTGCCAGCAGCCAAGGAGGGGCCTACGAGCAGTACTTC | CASSQGGAYEQYF
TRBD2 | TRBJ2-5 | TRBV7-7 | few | TGTGCCAGCAGCTTAGCGGCCCCGGGGGGGGGAGAGACCCAGTACTTC | CASSLAAPGGGETQYF
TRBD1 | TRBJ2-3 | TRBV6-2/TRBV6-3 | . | TGTGCCAGCAGCCTACCCTGGACAGGGGTGGTTACGCAGTATTTT | CASSLPWTGVVTQYF
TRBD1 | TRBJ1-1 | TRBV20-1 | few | TGCAGTGCTAGGGGGGACAGAGAAGCTTTCTTT | CSARGDREAFF
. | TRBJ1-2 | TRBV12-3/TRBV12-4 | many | TGTGCCAGCACCCAGAGAGGGATCGGCTATGGCTACACCTTC | CASTQRGIGYGYTF
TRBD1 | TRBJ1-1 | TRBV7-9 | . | TGTGCCAGCACCTTACAGGGGAATGAAGCTTTCTTT | CASTLQGNEAFF
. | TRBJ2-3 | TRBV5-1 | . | TGCGCCAGCAGCTTGGTAGGACTAAGCACAGATACGCAGTATTTT | CASSLVGLSTDTQYF
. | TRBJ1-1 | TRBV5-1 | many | TGCGCCAGCAGCTCCACGACCGGGACAATCCACACTGAAGCTTTCTTT | CASSSTTGTIHTEAFF
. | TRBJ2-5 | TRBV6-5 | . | TGTGCCAGCAGTTACTCTTCCAGCGGGCTGGAGACCCAGTACTTC | CASSYSSSGLETQYF
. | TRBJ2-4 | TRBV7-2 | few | TGTGCCAGCAGCTTAGCGCTGGTGGCGAGGGCCAAAAACATTCAGTACTTC | CASSLALVARAKNIQYF
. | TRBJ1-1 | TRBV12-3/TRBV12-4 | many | TGTGCCAGCAGTTTAGGCTCGTTAATTCAAGCTTTCTTT | CASSLGSLIQAFF
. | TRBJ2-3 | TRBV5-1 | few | TGCGCCAGCAGCTCGGGGGCCCAGGGAGAAACGCAGTATTTT | CASSSGAQGETQYF
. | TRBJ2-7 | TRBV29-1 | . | TGCAGCGTTGAAGGGACGACTAGCTCCTACGAGCAGTACTTC | CSVEGTTSSYEQYF
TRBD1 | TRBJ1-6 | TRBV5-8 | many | TGTGCCAGCAGCTTGTTGCAGGGGGCGAAGGCCCTCCACTTT | CASSLLQGAKALHF
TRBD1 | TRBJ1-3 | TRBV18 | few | TGTGCCAGCTCACACGGGACAGACTCTGGAAACACCATATATTTT | CASSHGTDSGNTIYF
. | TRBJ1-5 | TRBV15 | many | TGTGCCACCAGCAGAGCCGTCGATCAGCCCCAGCATTTT | CATSRAVDQPQHF
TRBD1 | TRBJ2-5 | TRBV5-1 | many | TGCGCCAGCAGCTTGACAGGGGGTTTATTACTAGAAGAGACCCAGTACTTC | CASSLTGGLLLEETQYF
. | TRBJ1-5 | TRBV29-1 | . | TGCAGCGTTGGGTTGACAGACAATCAGCCCCAGCATTTT | CSVGLTDNQPQHF
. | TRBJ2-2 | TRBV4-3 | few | TGCGCCAGCAGCCAAGAAAATTGGGGCGGGGAGCTGTTTTTT | CASSQENWGGELFF
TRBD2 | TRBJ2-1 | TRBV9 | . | TGTGCCAGCAGCCCCAGCGGGAGGTCGGTGAATGAGCAGTTCTTC | CASSPSGRSVNEQFF
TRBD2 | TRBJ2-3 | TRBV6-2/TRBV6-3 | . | TGTGCCAGCAGTTACCCCAACTTACCTACTAGCGTTTACTTCACAGATACGCAGTATTTT | CASSYPNLPTSVYFTDTQYF
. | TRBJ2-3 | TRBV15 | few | TGTGCCACCAGCAGAGATCATTATACGCAGTATTTT | CATSRDHYTQYF
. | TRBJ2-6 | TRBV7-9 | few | TGTGCCAGCAGCTTTGCCGACAGCTCTGGGGCCAACGTCCTGACTTTC | CASSFADSSGANVLTF